This TCR beta chain was documented in a study of shared clonotypes between healthy human individuals (TCRdb year 2020). The study in broad terms: The cohort included a few men and a couple of women between 18 and 49 years of age. For each donor, CD4 naive and CD4 memory were each run on three plates, CD8 naive on two plates, and CD8 memory on one plate. Blood TCR repertoires of about five healthy adults were deeply sequenced to estimate repertoire size and the extent of clonotype sharing between individuals. Different laboratories and diverse techniques were used to prepare libraries and sequence TCR repertoires, to increase sequencing depth and limit assay-specific biases. Per donor, leukapheresis produced somewhere between about 0.9 and 9.5 billion PBMCs.

Concerning this clone itself: This receptor's antigen is unknown. Per-nucleotide qualities are absent, and no much larger clonotype sits a single base away.

Using the deep immunoSEQ assay, TCR CDR3 regions were amplified from genomic DNA by multiplex PCR. Extracted genomic DNA from each cell subset was spread evenly across all wells of several immunoSEQ 96-well plates, with each plate serving as a replicate. For sorted subsets, around 200 ng genomic DNA, equal to 30,000 or so T cell genomes, was loaded into each replicate PCR. Purified libraries were measured with a Qubit 3.0 fluorometer, size-checked on a Bioanalyzer 2100, and measured again with the KAPA Library Quantification kit. A separate single-read 150-cycle Illumina NextSeq 550 flow cell was used to sequence each immunoSEQ 96-well plate. The original pipeline was this. Because the immunoSEQ output held only junctional sequences and lacked quality scores, the filtering could not match the filtering applied to full-length reads. To assign V/J genes and CDR3, sequences were annotated using PyIR, a Python wrapper for IgBLAST v1.9, with IMGT germline references. Reads were removed for weak V/J assignments (E-value above 1e-6), missing CDR3, stop codons, out-of-frame junctions, or ambiguous translated residues. A V3J clonotype was defined by an identical inferred V gene, J gene, and CDR3 amino acid sequence. Percentage overlap between repertoires was computed as shared unique clonotypes divided by the size of the smaller repertoire. RTK rarefaction, the Chao1 estimator, and Recon v2.1 estimates of unobserved clonotypes were used to assess repertoire richness. Generation probabilities for all TCRbeta clonotypes obtained by the gDNA method from a handful of donors were computed using OLGA. Not all clones reach the TCRdb copy of this immuneACCESS table, which keeps in-frame sequences only. Checked studies attribute under half of the gap to unresolved V genes and leave the rest unexplained. The V and J calls and clone size are taken from that table; D and trimming were inferred from the DNA. Present in this sample are 2.3 million or so clones, about 92% of which were seen just once. 0.39% of the sample is in the top ten clones.

Overall study results and their limits: Based on pairwise subsampling, the degree of clonotype sharing among donors was expected to be affected by sequencing depth. Larger estimated clonotype richness was generally found for naive subsets than for memory subsets. Even with the large sequencing depth, rarefaction of the sorted-subset datasets indicated that sequencing was incomplete. Only blood was sampled, and tissue TCR repertoires likely differ from those in blood. Around 5.4% of naive CD4, more than 3% of naive CD8, around 2.3% of memory CD4, and around 0.4% of memory CD8 clonotypes were shared across a few donors. Clonotypes shared by all four sorted-subset donors showed higher generation probabilities than non-shared clonotypes. The genetic and exposure-history diversity represented was limited by the small number of donors.

Compared with germline, V lacks 6 bases and J lacks 3 bases; bases without a gene match: 8. From cysteine to phenylalanine, the CDR3 is 16 amino acids long. The sequence is cut down to CDR3 DNA, 48 bases in frame from base 1. Taken from the germline V gene (reference sequence), the CDR1 and CDR2 loops are SEHNR and FQNEAQ. Healthy HIV-negative adults with no recently reported acute infections or vaccinations were included as donors. Every donor was a Caucasian adult living in Nashville, Tennessee, USA. CD4+ T cells were enriched by magnetic negative selection, after which naive cells were positively selected on CD45RA and the negative fraction was taken as the memory subset. Blood was collected by leukapheresis, and PBMCs were isolated by Ficoll-Histopaque density gradient centrifugation and then cryopreserved in liquid nitrogen vapor phase. Purity and quantity of every magnetically sorted T cell population were checked by analytical flow cytometry. From each sorted fraction, genomic DNA was isolated and quantified by UV absorbance on a Nanodrop 2000c.

The sample taken for sequencing was naive CD4+ T cells from PBMCs. The sample's cell subset or site label is to be understood as: CD45RA+ positively selected. The chain is assembled from TRBV7-9 and TRBJ2-1; TRBD2 fits 10 bases in the junction. This sequence was found in a man in his late teens or twenties in good health. Some clones in this sample may be carry-over from other donors' samples. For the CDR3, the sequence is CASSLLAGVVYNEQFF. The sequenced DNA: TGTGCCAGCAGTCTCCTAGCGGGAGTGGTCTACAATGAGCAGTTCTTC.